The TCR beta chain under discussion was sequenced for a study of T cells in tuberculosis. Study-wide context: The T cells targeted glucose monomycolate, a mycobacterial lipid, via CD1B.

Findings and limits, study-wide: T cells binding CD1B-GMM tetramer weakly possibly escaped the sort.

Thawed, overnight-rested PBMC were stained with GMM-loaded CD1B tetramer, viability dye and anti-CD3, then sorted. The CD1B tetramers carried C32 glucose monomycolate purified from Rhodococcus equi. V shed 0 bases and J shed 7 bases, with 14 bases lying between them. CDR3 length equals 15 residues. Germline loops: CDR1 SGHKS, CDR2 YYEKEE (reference sequence). Method: immunoSEQ multiplex PCR; TCRdb's copy keeps in-frame clones and lacks some. The table shows some 90,000 clones, with roughly 90% occurring only once. The chain is built from TRBV5-5 and TRBJ1-5, with a possible D match to TRBD1 (6 bases). The sample consisted of CD1b-GMM tetramer-negative cells sorted from PBMCs. This sequence was found in an adult woman with latent tuberculosis. CDR3 protein: CASSLGHMGAQPQHF. The CDR3 DNA follows: TGTGCCAGCAGCTTGGGCCACATGGGGGCCCAGCCCCAGCATTTT.